A single sample gave rise to the 11 T cell receptor beta chains below, sequenced in a study of shared clonotypes between healthy human individuals. Produced via immunoSEQ multiplex PCR; TCRdb's table is partial and in-frame only. The table records roughly 1,100,000 clones, more than 65% of them present only once. The sample comprised memory CD4+ T cells sorted from blood. Sample subset: CD45RA-negative fraction. The receptor set was obtained from a man between 18 and 35 years old in good health.

V gene TRBV19 combines with J gene TRBJ1-2, with no clear D. Trimming pared 5 bases from V and 4 bases from J, leaving 14 bases between. The CDR3 extends over 14 amino acids. CDR1 and CDR2 (germline): LNHDA, SQIVND (reference sequence). The CDR3 sequence is CASSLAGISYGYTF. The CDR3 coding sequence is TGTGCCAGTAGTCTAGCCGGGATCTCCTATGGCTACACCTTC. Full variable domain (missing parts from reference TRBV19 and TRBJ1-2): DGGITQSPKYLFRKEGQNVTLSCEQNLNHDAMYWYRQDPGQGLRLIYYSQIVNDFQKGDIAEGYSVSREKKESFPLTVTSAQKNPTAFYLCASSLAGISYGYTFGSGTRLTVV.

This clone was seen a few times. The chain links TRBV30 to TRBJ2-7, with 7 nucleotides matching TRBD1. Germline CDR1 and CDR2: GTSNPN and SVGIG (reference sequence). V dropped 0 bases and J dropped 3; count of bases not matched to a gene: 20. The CDR3 is 19 residues long. The CDR3 sequence is CAWSVRPLRQGWAHYEQYF. The CDR3 nucleotides read TGTGCCTGGAGTGTCCGCCCTCTGAGACAGGGTTGGGCTCACTACGAGCAGTACTTC.

The chain employs TRBV27 and TRBJ1-2; no clear D gene. V shed 2 bases and J shed 4 bases, with 11 bases lying between them. Per the germline V gene, CDR1 is MNHEY and CDR2 is SMNVEV (reference sequence). The CDR3 consists of 14 residues. This CDR3 reads CASSLNSRSYGYTF. The CDR3 DNA sequence: TGTGCCAGCAGTTTAAACAGCCGAAGCTATGGCTACACCTTC.

The CDR3 here is CASSFTQGSHKAFF. Written as DNA, the CDR3 is TGCGCCAGCAGCTTCACCCAAGGTAGCCACAAAGCTTTCTTT. The chain uses TRBV5-1 and TRBJ1-1; D is unclear. CDR1 is SGHRS and CDR2 is YFSETQ in the germline V gene. This CDR3 spans 14 amino acids. Deletions cut 2 bases from V and 9 bases from J, with 17 bases between. The variable domain in full, with the rest retrieved from reference TRBV5-1 and TRBJ1-1, is KAGVTQTPRYLIKTRGQQVTLSCSPISGHRSVSWYQQTPGQGLQFLFEYFSETQRNKGNFPGRFSGRQFSNSRSEMNVSTLELGDSALYLCASSFTQGSHKAFFGQGTRLTVV.

This sequence joins TRBV2 and TRBJ2-5; 9 nucleotides align to TRBD1. The CDR3 extends over 13 amino acids. CDR1 and CDR2 (germline): SNHLY, FYNNEI. J was trimmed by 2 bases and V by 8 bases; bases with no gene match: 3. The CDR3 nucleotides are TGTGCCAGCCTGGACAGGGGTCAAGAGACCCAGTACTTC. Translated: CASLDRGQETQYF.

The rearrangement links TRBV18 to TRBJ2-1; 7 nucleotides match TRBD2. The V gene's germline CDR1 is KGHSH and CDR2 LQKENI. The CDR3 consists of 15 residues. Trimming at V came to 3 bases and at J to 2 bases, leaving 4 bases not matched to a gene. In nucleotides, the CDR3 is TGTGCCAGCTCACCGCGGGGGAATCCCTACAATGAGCAGTTCTTC. Its translation: CASSPRGNPYNEQFF.

The chain combines TRBV7-2 with TRBJ2-1; 9 bases match TRBD2. The CDR3 runs to 15 residues. V lost 4 bases and J lost 5; bases outside the gene matches: 6. CDR1 is SGHTA and CDR2 is FQGNSA in the germline V gene. The CDR3 spells CASSSQRGAHNEQFF. DNA for the CDR3: TGTGCCAGCAGCTCCCAGCGGGGGGCCCACAATGAGCAGTTCTTC.

Points on this clone: The sample carries other DNA sequences with the same CDR3. This chain uses TRBV18 with TRBJ1-5; no clear D gene. The CDR3 has 12 amino acids. V dropped 2 bases and J dropped 5 bases, with 4 bases sitting between them. CDR1 is KGHSH and CDR2 is LQKENI in the germline V gene. In DNA, the CDR3 is TGTGCCAGCTCACCAGGGGATCAGCCCCAGCATTTT. Its protein product is CASSPGDQPQHF.

This clone turned up a few times. The chain combines TRBV30 with TRBJ1-6, with a possible D match to TRBD1 (5 bases). This CDR3 contains 12 residues. V shed 1 base and J shed 9 bases, with 7 bases lying between them. The germline gives CDR1 GTSNPN, CDR2 SVGIG (reference sequence). CDR3 protein: CAWSGQSSPLHF. Written as DNA, the CDR3 is TGTGCCTGGAGTGGACAGTCTTCACCCCTCCACTTT.

The V call is TRBV7-9, the J call TRBJ2-3; tentatively, D is TRBD1 or TRBD2 (7 bases each). V dropped 2 bases and J dropped 8 bases, with 26 bases sitting between them. The CDR3 runs 18 residues. Germline V gene data show CDR1 as SEHNR and CDR2 as FQNEAQ (reference sequence). CDR3 in DNA: TGTGCCAGCAGCTTATTCGGATCGGGTACAGGCAGGGGGGGTACGCAGTATTTT. This encodes CASSLFGSGTGRGGTQYF.

This rearrangement joins TRBV7-8 to TRBJ1-1; no reliable D call. The V end lost 2 bases, the J end lost 5 bases, and 9 bases lay between the germline ends. The V gene's germline CDR1 is SGHVS and CDR2 FQNEAQ. The CDR3 covers 13 residues. The CDR3 is CASSLFLGTEAFF. The DNA for the CDR3 is TGTGCCAGCAGCTTATTCTTGGGAACTGAAGCTTTCTTT.